Listed below are T cell receptor beta chains from one sample, sequenced in a study of blood T cell repertoires in COVID-19. Profiling relied on immunoSEQ multiplex PCR, and the TCRdb table lists in-frame clones only, not all of them. Among just under 65,000 clones, more than 75% were seen once, and the ten largest hold about 47%. Sequenced sample: peripheral blood. Receptor source: a woman over 75 with acute or convalescent COVID-19. The CDR3 runs from the conserved cysteine through the conserved F or W. A D gene is named only where the DNA matches it firmly. For some rows the clone size is stated as once, few or many, or as a class when expanded; others skip it.

j_gene	abundance	d_gene	v_gene	CDR3aa	CDR3nt
TRBJ1-3	.	TRBD1	TRBV7-2	CASSPNRGVENTIYF	TGTGCCAGCAGCCCAAACAGGGGCGTAGAAAACACCATATATTTT
TRBJ2-1	.	TRBD2	TRBV5-1	CASSLGGGASGHNEQFF	TGCGCCAGCAGCTTGGGGGGCGGGGCTAGCGGACACAATGAGCAGTTCTTC
TRBJ2-1	many	.	TRBV2	CASTQGSSSYNEQFF	TGTGCCAGCACCCAGGGGTCGAGCTCCTACAATGAGCAGTTCTTC
TRBJ1-5	once	.	TRBV28	CASSPWQQPQHF	TGTGCCAGCAGTCCCTGGCAACAGCCCCAGCATTTT
TRBJ2-2	.	.	TRBV6-5	CASSYRRTPRTGELFF	TGTGCCAGCAGTTACCGACGGACTCCCCGAACCGGGGAGCTGTTTTTT
TRBJ2-7	.	TRBD1	TRBV19	CASSPGTGVLYEQYF	TGTGCCAGTAGTCCGGGGACAGGGGTTCTGTACGAGCAGTACTTC
TRBJ1-1	few	.	TRBV2	CASSERLGGSTEAFF	TGTGCCAGCAGTGAACGGCTCGGGGGGAGCACTGAAGCTTTCTTT
TRBJ1-1	.	.	TRBV2	CASSPVVGSEAFF	TGTGCCAGCAGTCCTGTCGTTGGCTCTGAAGCTTTCTTT
TRBJ2-5	.	.	TRBV28	CASSFPLVNRALRRETQYF	TGTGCCAGCAGTTTTCCCCTGGTTAACAGGGCCCTGAGGAGAGAGACCCAGTACTTC
TRBJ1-2	.	.	TRBV6-1	CASSEAFRDGYTF	TGTGCCAGCAGTGAAGCGTTCAGGGATGGCTACACCTTC
TRBJ2-7	once	.	TRBV28	CASSSLGAAYEQYF	TGTGCCAGCAGTTCTCTTGGGGCCGCCTACGAGCAGTACTTC
TRBJ1-3	.	.	TRBV25-1	CASSSNLPAAYSGNTIYF	TGTGCCAGCAGCTCCAACCTCCCGGCGGCTTATTCTGGAAACACCATATATTTT
TRBJ1-4	.	.	TRBV27	CASSLLRGAGEKLFF	TGTGCCAGCAGTTTATTACGGGGGGCGGGTGAAAAACTGTTTTTT
TRBJ2-1	.	.	TRBV5-8	CASTLLREISEQFF	TGTGCCAGCACCCTCCTTCGGGAGATAAGTGAGCAGTTCTTC
TRBJ1-1	.	.	TRBV28	CASSLLAPGGIEAFF	TGTGCCAGCAGTTTATTGGCACCAGGAGGGATTGAAGCTTTCTTT
TRBJ2-1	.	TRBD2	TRBV24-1	CATSDFGEGNEQFF	TGTGCCACCAGTGATTTCGGGGAGGGCAATGAGCAGTTCTTC
TRBJ2-6	.	TRBD1	TRBV19	CASSPDRVRSGANVLTF	TGTGCCAGTAGTCCTGACAGGGTCCGCTCTGGGGCCAACGTCCTGACTTTC
TRBJ2-1	.	TRBD2	TRBV2	CASRASGLFYNEQFF	TGTGCCAGCAGGGCCTCGGGACTATTTTACAATGAGCAGTTCTTC
TRBJ2-7	few	TRBD2	TRBV28	CASSLTLAGQGYEQYF	TGTGCCAGCAGTTTGACACTAGCGGGACAAGGCTACGAGCAGTACTTC
TRBJ2-2	.	TRBD1	TRBV3-1/TRBV3-2	CASSPLGRGLLNTGELFF	TGTGCCAGCAGCCCCCTGGGTAGGGGGCTACTGAACACCGGGGAGCTGTTTTTT
TRBJ2-2	.	TRBD2	TRBV29-1	CSVEDASGRAAGELFF	TGCAGCGTTGAAGATGCTAGCGGGAGGGCCGCCGGGGAGCTGTTTTTT
TRBJ2-7	.	TRBD2	TRBV27	CASSPGLAYEQYF	TGTGCCAGCAGTCCCGGACTAGCCTACGAGCAGTACTTC
TRBJ2-3	.	.	TRBV28	CASRPGQTGADTQYF	TGTGCCAGCAGACCCGGACAAACGGGCGCAGATACGCAGTATTTT
TRBJ1-4	.	TRBD1	TRBV5-1	CASSLGQGNEKLFF	TGCGCCAGCAGCTTGGGACAGGGAAATGAAAAACTGTTTTTT
TRBJ2-7	.	TRBD2	TRBV5-1	CASSSGLAGAFSYEQYF	TGCGCCAGCAGCTCTGGACTAGCGGGAGCGTTTTCCTACGAGCAGTACTTC
TRBJ2-3	.	TRBD2	TRBV15	CATSRDKAGGGTQYF	TGTGCCACCAGCAGAGATAAGGCAGGCGGGGGTACGCAGTATTTT
TRBJ2-1	.	.	TRBV9	CASSPRGGGTTTFSYNEQFF	TGTGCCAGCAGCCCCCGAGGGGGTGGGACTACAACTTTCTCCTACAATGAGCAGTTCTTC
TRBJ1-2	.	.	TRBV7-9	CASSPRDYGYTF	TGTGCCAGCAGCCCCCGCGACTATGGCTACACCTTC
TRBJ2-7	.	TRBD1	TRBV18	CASSPLQGVSSYEQYF	TGTGCCAGCTCACCTCTACAGGGGGTGAGCTCCTACGAGCAGTACTTC
TRBJ2-7	.	TRBD2	TRBV7-2	CASSPGLYGREGSYEQYF	TGTGCCAGCAGCCCGGGTCTGTATGGGCGGGAGGGCTCCTACGAGCAGTACTTC